The 12 T cell receptor beta chains given below trace back to one sample, sequenced in a study of graft-versus-host responses after intestinal transplantation. The data were produced by immunoSEQ multiplex PCR, yet TCRdb's version contains in-frame clones alone and is incomplete. In the table there are roughly 38,000 clones, 90% to 95% of which are singletons. The sequencing here drew on PBMCs, taken 16 days after intestinal transplant. These receptors were taken from a human patient who received an intestinal transplant, so some T cells may come from the graft donor.

The V gene is TRBV28, the J gene TRBJ2-7, with 7 positions matching TRBD2. Trimming removed 8 bases from V and 2 bases from J; junction bases left unmatched: 12. The germline CDR1 and CDR2 sequences are MDHEN and SYDVKM. The length of the CDR3 is 15 residues. The CDR3 is CASLSGTDRTYEQYF. CDR3 in DNA: TGTGCCAGCTTAAGCGGGACCGACCGGACCTACGAGCAGTACTTC.

The chain combines TRBV6-1 with TRBJ1-1; D not resolved. CDR1 and CDR2 from the germline V gene are MNHNS and SASEGT. This CDR3 is 12 amino acids long. Trimming removed 7 bases at V and 5 bases at J, with 11 bases between. As DNA, the CDR3 is TGTGCCAGCAATACGGAGGGTACTGAAGCTTTCTTT. Translated: CASNTEGTEAFF.

The V gene is TRBV7-9, the J gene TRBJ1-2; the D is unclear. The CDR3 length is 12 residues. Between the trimmed V and J ends, which lost 1 base and 8 bases, there was a span of 8 bases. Looked up from germline, CDR1 is SEHNR and CDR2 is FQNEAQ (reference sequence). The chain's CDR3 is CASSLGGEGYTF. In nucleotides, the CDR3 is TGTGCCAGCAGCTTAGGGGGAGAGGGCTACACCTTC. The full variable domain, rest sourced from reference TRBV7-9 and TRBJ1-2, is DTGVSQNPRHKITKRGQNVTFRCDPISEHNRLYWYRQTLGQGPEFLTYFQNEAQLEKSRLLSDRFSAERPKGSFSTLEIQRTEQGDSAMYLCASSLGGEGYTFGSGTRLTVV.

The CDR3 loop is CASSPTSGRAGNEQFF. CDR3 bases: TGTGCCAGCAGCCCAACTAGCGGGAGGGCCGGGAATGAGCAGTTCTTC. This chain joins TRBV13 and TRBJ2-1, with 13 bases lining up with TRBD2. The CDR3 is 16 residues long. V was clipped by 5 bases and J by 7 bases; unmatched bases: 8. The germline gives CDR1 PRHDT, CDR2 FYEKMQ (reference sequence).

The chain employs TRBV7-6 and TRBJ2-3; D unclear. Trimming pared 5 bases from V and 0 bases from J, leaving 12 bases between. The CDR3 runs to 15 residues. CDR1 is SGHVS, CDR2 FNYEAQ, per germline. The CDR3 nucleotides are TGTGCCAGCAGCGTATCGTGGCAGAGCACAGATACGCAGTATTTT. As protein: CASSVSWQSTDTQYF.

The DNA for the CDR3 is TGCGCCAGCAGTGAGTCGGAGGGAGGTCCCTACGAGCAGTACTTC. Translating it yields CASSESEGGPYEQYF. V is TRBV10-1 and J is TRBJ2-7, with D possibly TRBD2 on 6 matching bases. CDR3 length: 15 residues. V dropped 0 bases and J dropped 2 bases, with 11 bases sitting between them. The V gene's germline CDR1 is WNHNN and CDR2 SYGVQD (reference sequence).

This chain links TRBV11-3 with TRBJ2-1, with D maybe TRBD1 (5 bases). The CDR3 has 14 amino acids. Germline CDR1 and CDR2: SGHNT and YENEEA. The germline V and J ends were trimmed by 2 bases and 4 bases, with 9 bases remaining between them. CDR3 loop: CASSLSTAYNEQFF. CDR3 sequence (DNA): TGTGCCAGCAGCTTATCGACAGCTTACAATGAGCAGTTCTTC.

This chain connects TRBV4-2 to TRBJ1-5; D not resolved. CDR3 length equals 16 residues. Germline CDR1 LGHNA, CDR2 YNFKEQ. V shed 4 bases and J shed 3 bases, with 16 bases lying between them. The CDR3 coding sequence is TGTGCCAGCAGCCCCACCGGCGTACAGCTCAATCAGCCCCAGCATTTT. Translated: CASSPTGVQLNQPQHF.

The chain employs TRBV13 and TRBJ1-1; no reliable D call. Germline CDR1 PRHDT, CDR2 FYEKMQ (reference sequence). This CDR3 spans 16 amino acids. V lost 0 bases, J lost 10 bases, and 21 bases lay in between. The CDR3 reads CASSLGDRLTFSGAFF. In nucleotides, the CDR3 is TGTGCCAGCAGCTTAGGTGATCGGCTTACGTTCAGTGGAGCTTTCTTT.

The V and J genes are TRBV19 and TRBJ1-5, with 8 nucleotides matching TRBD1. This CDR3 is built from 15 residues. The germline gives CDR1 LNHDA, CDR2 SQIVND (reference sequence). J gave up 6 bases and V 4 bases, and 8 bases lay outside the gene matches. In nucleotides, the CDR3 is TGTGCCAGTAGTACCCCAGGGGGCTCTAGTCAGCCCCAGCATTTT. Its translation: CASSTPGGSSQPQHF.

The gene calls are TRBV13 and TRBJ2-4, with D hard to call. The CDR3 contains 13 residues. The V and J ends lost 5 bases and 7 bases respectively, with 12 bases between them. Germline V CDR1 and CDR2: PRHDT, FYEKMQ (reference sequence). The chain's CDR3 is CASSPSDRNIQYF. In DNA, the CDR3 is TGTGCCAGCAGCCCCAGTGACCGGAACATTCAGTACTTC. Using reference TRBV13 and TRBJ2-4 for the parts outside the CDR3, the full variable domain is AAGVIQSPRHLIKEKRETATLKCYPIPRHDTVYWYQQGPGQDPQFLISFYEKMQSDKGSIPDRFSAQQFSDYHSELNMSSLELGDSALYFCASSPSDRNIQYFGAGTRLSVL.

The genes are TRBV9 and TRBJ2-1; D perhaps matches TRBD2 (5 bases). Germline CDR1 and CDR2: SGDLS and YYNGEE. V shed 0 bases and J shed 5 bases, with 15 bases lying between them. CDR3 length: 16 residues. The CDR3 region has the DNA TGTGCCAGCAGCGTAGCTTCGGGGATGGAGAACAATGAGCAGTTCTTC. It specifies CASSVASGMENNEQFF.